This T cell receptor (beta chain) emerged from a study of CD8+ T cells in alopecia areata. Broader study findings: Affected lesional scalp, above all in alopecia totalis/universalis, was more clonal than normal scalp. Normal skin's resident alphabeta T cells are also sequenced in scalp samples.

Isolated RNA was reverse transcribed into cDNA used as the sequencing template. Only in-frame clones appear in the TCRdb table, and some are missing; sequencing was by immunoSEQ multiplex PCR. The repertoire consists of about 120,000 clones, with approximately 47% occurring once and the leading ten covering about 10%. The germline V gene encodes CDR1 MGHRA and CDR2 YSYEKL. The ends were cut back, 6 bases at V and 2 bases at J, with 10 bases in the middle. The CDR3 is made up of 13 amino acids. The sample holds a few counts of this clone. Its antigen is not known. The TCR was taken from a human donor with alopecia areata. The sequenced sample consisted of NKG2D-low CD8+ T cells sorted from blood. The gene calls are TRBV4-1 and TRBJ1-2, with unresolved D. CDR3 region: CASSPGVNYGYTF. CDR3 in DNA: TGCGCCAGCAGTCCCGGGGTGAACTATGGCTACACCTTC.